The clone carrying this T cell receptor beta chain was picked up one time. In the original analysis: Nucleated cell number was recorded as an estimate derived from reference gene primer amplification. TCRdb keeps only in-frame clones here, not all; method: immunoSEQ multiplex PCR. V, J and clone size are those of that table, while D and trimming were read from the DNA. The sample holds roughly 120,000 clones, about two thirds seen once. This entry comes from a study of blood T cell repertoires in COVID-19. The J segment lost 6 bases and the V segment lost 7 bases, leaving 9 bases of the junction unmatched. This CDR3 region has 14 residues. CDR1 and CDR2 from the germline V gene are SEHNR and FQNEAQ (reference sequence).

The chain is built from TRBV7-9 and TRBJ1-1; 9 positions match TRBD1. The sample taken for sequencing was peripheral blood. This receptor was obtained from a human donor with acute or convalescent COVID-19. The donor label of this sample is uncertain. The CDR3 coding sequence is TGTGCCAGCACCCGCACAGGGGGCTTGGCTGAAGCTTTCTTT. This sequence encodes CASTRTGGLAEAFF. Full variable domain (rest looked up from reference TRBV7-9 and TRBJ1-1): DTGVSQNPRHKITKRGQNVTFRCDPISEHNRLYWYRQTLGQGPEFLTYFQNEAQLEKSRLLSDRFSAERPKGSFSTLEIQRTEQGDSAMYLCASTRTGGLAEAFFGQGTRLTVV.